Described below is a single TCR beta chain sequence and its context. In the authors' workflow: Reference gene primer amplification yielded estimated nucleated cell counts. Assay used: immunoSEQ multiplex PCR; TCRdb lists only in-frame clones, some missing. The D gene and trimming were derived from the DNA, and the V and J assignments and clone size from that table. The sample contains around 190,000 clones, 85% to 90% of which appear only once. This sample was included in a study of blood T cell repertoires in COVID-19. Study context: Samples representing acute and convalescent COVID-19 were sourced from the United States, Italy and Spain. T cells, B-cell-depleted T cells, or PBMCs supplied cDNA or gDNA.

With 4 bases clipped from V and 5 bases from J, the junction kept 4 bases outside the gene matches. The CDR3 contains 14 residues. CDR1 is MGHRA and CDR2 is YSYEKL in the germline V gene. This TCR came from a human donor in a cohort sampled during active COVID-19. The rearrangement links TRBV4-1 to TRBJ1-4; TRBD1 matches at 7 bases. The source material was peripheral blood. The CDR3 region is CASSLRDSNEKLFF. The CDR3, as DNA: TGCGCCAGCAGCCTCCGGGACAGCAATGAAAAACTGTTTTTT.